These 32 T cell receptor beta chains were all obtained from the same sample, sequenced in a study of T cell changes during pregnancy in multiple sclerosis. Some clones are missing from TCRdb's copy, which holds only in-frame ones; the method was immunoSEQ multiplex PCR. This table has about 80,000 clones, about 92% appearing once. This specimen was peripheral blood, taken after pregnancy. The receptors originated from a female donor in good health, enrolled as a control in a pregnancy study.

The chain is built from TRBV9 and TRBJ1-1, with 9 bases matching TRBD1. The V gene's germline CDR1 is SGDLS and CDR2 YYNGEE. CDR3 length: 15 residues. V lost 0 bases and J lost 7; bases outside the gene matches: 7. CDR3 nucleotide sequence: TGTGCCAGCAGCGTAGATACAGGGGGCCCCTATGAAGCTTTCTTT. This sequence encodes CASSVDTGGPYEAFF.

The V and J genes are TRBV27 and TRBJ2-5, with 9 bases identical to TRBD1. The J call may be in error: the DNA end matches TRBJ2-7 better. The germline gives CDR1 MNHEY, CDR2 SMNVEV (reference sequence). The CDR3 is 13 residues long. CDR3 in amino acids: CASRGTGRDEQYF. CDR3 DNA sequence: TGTGCCAGCAGGGGGACAGGGAGGGACGAGCAGTACTTC.

The chain couples TRBV9 to TRBJ2-1; D gene ambiguous. Trimming stripped 0 bases from V and 0 bases from J, with 10 bases between. The V gene's germline CDR1 is SGDLS and CDR2 YYNGEE. CDR3 size: 16 residues. The CDR3 bases are TGTGCCAGCAGCGTAGTCCCGCGTAGCTCCTACAATGAGCAGTTCTTC. Its translation is CASSVVPRSSYNEQFF.

The chain combines TRBV29-1 with TRBJ2-2; D might be TRBD2 (6 bases). V was pared by 4 bases and J by 6 bases, with 18 bases between. Per germline, CDR1 SQVTM and CDR2 ANQGSEA. The CDR3 totals 15 residues. CDR3 sequence reads: CSVVLHGGAPGELFF. The CDR3 coding sequence is TGCAGCGTTGTGCTCCACGGAGGGGCTCCCGGGGAGCTGTTTTTT.

This chain links TRBV15 with TRBJ2-4; possible D gene TRBD1, 5 bases. Trimming removed 3 bases from V and 6 bases from J, with 15 bases in between. The CDR3 extends over 15 amino acids. Per germline, CDR1 LNHNV and CDR2 YYDKDF (reference sequence). The CDR3 DNA is TGTGCCACCAGCAGGTTTGGGGCCCCGTTAAACATTCAGTACTTC. As protein: CATSRFGAPLNIQYF.

V usage is TRBV9 and J usage is TRBJ2-1; 10 nucleotides agree with TRBD2. The CDR3 is made up of 17 amino acids. Germline V gene data show CDR1 as SGDLS and CDR2 as YYNGEE. The V gene end was trimmed by 0 bases and the J gene end by 7 bases; junction bases not matched to a gene: 10. The CDR3 loop is CASSVDRSSGRVNEQFF. The CDR3 DNA sequence: TGTGCCAGCAGCGTAGACAGGTCCAGCGGGAGGGTTAATGAGCAGTTCTTC.

The CDR3 is CASSQVTTSGKDLAKNIQYF. In DNA, the CDR3 is TGCGCCAGCAGCCAAGTTACGACTAGCGGGAAAGATCTGGCCAAAAACATTCAGTACTTC. This chain joins TRBV4-3 and TRBJ2-4, with 11 bases fitting TRBD2. Unmatched junction bases numbered 12, after V lost 1 base and J lost 1 base. The CDR3 totals 20 residues. Germline assignment: CDR1 LGHNA and CDR2 YSLEER.

The gene calls are TRBV5-1 and TRBJ2-3, with D perhaps TRBD2 (6 bases). V lost 4 bases to trimming and J lost 4 bases, with 10 bases between them. The CDR3 spans 13 residues. Germline values: CDR1 SGHRS, CDR2 YFSETQ. The CDR3 loop is CASSVLASDTQYF. In DNA form, the CDR3 reads TGCGCCAGCAGCGTACTAGCTTCAGATACGCAGTATTTT.

The chain carries TRBV30 and TRBJ1-6; perhaps TRBD1 as D (5 bases). CDR3 length: 15 residues. CDR1 and CDR2 from the germline V gene are GTSNPN and SVGIG (reference sequence). V lost 1 base, J lost 9 bases, and 16 bases lay in between. The CDR3 spells CAWSGQGGLFSPLHF. CDR3 DNA: TGTGCCTGGAGTGGCCAGGGTGGGCTTTTTTCACCCCTCCACTTT.

The V and J genes are TRBV7-8 and TRBJ1-1; TRBD1 agrees at 7 bases. The V gene end was trimmed by 2 bases and the J gene end by 5 bases; junction bases not matched to a gene: 11. The length of the CDR3 is 16 residues. In germline, CDR1 is SGHVS, CDR2 FQNEAQ. The CDR3 sequence: CASSLPGTEGSTEAFF. DNA of the CDR3: TGTGCCAGCAGCTTACCTGGGACAGAAGGTAGTACTGAAGCTTTCTTT. The full variable domain, in which reference TRBV7-8 and TRBJ1-1 provide the parts outside the CDR3, is GAGVSQSPRYKVAKRGQDVALRCDPISGHVSLFWYQQALGQGPEFLTYFQNEAQLDKSGLPSDRFFAERPEGSVSTLKIQRTQQEDSAVYLCASSLPGTEGSTEAFFGQGTRLTVV.

This clone has a handful of counts. The chain links TRBV19 to TRBJ1-1; possible D gene TRBD1, 6 bases. Per germline, CDR1 LNHDA and CDR2 SQIVND (reference sequence). The CDR3 has 12 amino acids. V was cut by 3 bases and J by 5 bases, with 7 bases left in between. The CDR3 region has the DNA TGTGCCAGTAGTATTGGACAGACTGAAGCTTTCTTT. Residues: CASSIGQTEAFF.

The CDR3 DNA reads as TGTGCCAGCAGTTACTACGTGGGGGGTAGCTATGGCTACACCTTC. It translates to CASSYYVGGSYGYTF. The chain recombines TRBV6-5 with TRBJ1-2, with D tentatively TRBD1 (5 bases). The CDR3 sequence is 15 residues long. V gave up 1 base and J gave up 4 bases, with 13 bases separating them. Germline CDR1 is MNHEY and CDR2 is SVGAGI.

The rearrangement uses TRBV28 and TRBJ1-3; 9 bases map to TRBD1. This CDR3 contains 13 residues. Germline V CDR1 and CDR2: MDHEN, SYDVKM. With 6 bases clipped from V and 7 bases from J, the junction kept 4 bases outside the gene matches. CDR3 nucleotide sequence: TGTGCCAGCAGACGGGACAGGGCGAACACCATATATTTT. This translates into CASRRDRANTIYF.

The J gene is TRBJ2-5, the V gene TRBV15; TRBD2 agrees at 12 bases. The V segment lost 7 bases and the J segment 2 bases; nucleotides outside the gene matches: 23. Germline V lookup: CDR1 LNHNV, CDR2 YYDKDF (reference sequence). CDR3 length: 21 amino acids. The CDR3 here is CATKNWGLAGIGGETQETQYF. CDR3 bases: TGTGCCACCAAAAACTGGGGACTAGCGGGTATAGGCGGGGAAACTCAAGAGACCCAGTACTTC.

This chain links TRBV21-1 with TRBJ2-7; TRBD2 is taken as the D call from the table, unchecked against the DNA. TRBV21-1 has pseudogene status. The CDR3 sequence is 20 residues long. CDR3 sequence reads: CASSKPPGWKTSGASYEQYF. The CDR3 DNA reads as TGTGCCAGCAGCAAACCGCCAGGGTGGAAGACTAGCGGGGCATCCTACGAGCAGTACTTC.

J is TRBJ1-1 and V is TRBV14; unclear D gene. This CDR3 spans 14 amino acids. Germline V gene sequence: CDR1 SGHDN, CDR2 FVKESK. Trimming took off 4 bases at V and 1 base at J, with 10 bases between the two ends. In DNA, the CDR3 is TGTGCCAGCAGCCCTCAGGTGGGGAACACTGAAGCTTTCTTT. It translates to CASSPQVGNTEAFF.

The chain joins TRBV4-3 to TRBJ2-3; tentative D call: TRBD1 (6 bases). V was shortened by 4 bases and J by 3 bases, with 23 bases between the two germline ends. This CDR3 is 18 amino acids long. From germline, CDR1 is LGHNA and CDR2 YSLEER. The CDR3 protein is CASSRKKQGLRGTDTQYF. The CDR3 DNA is TGCGCCAGCAGCCGAAAAAAACAGGGTTTAAGGGGGACAGATACGCAGTATTTT.

CDR3 protein: CASRAGQHYEQYF. CDR3 in DNA: TGTGCCAGCAGGGCGGGACAGCACTACGAGCAGTACTTC. The chain links TRBV2 to TRBJ2-7, with D possibly being TRBD1 (7 bases). Trimming removed 6 bases at V and 3 bases at J, with 12 bases between. The CDR3 runs 13 residues. The germline gives CDR1 SNHLY, CDR2 FYNNEI.

The rearrangement uses TRBV28 and TRBJ1-2, with D uncertain. The CDR3 sequence is 15 residues long. In germline, CDR1 is MDHEN, CDR2 SYDVKM. With 7 bases removed from V and 4 bases from J, the gap between germline ends came to 19 bases. CDR3 amino acids: CASTRDSVPIYGYTF. The CDR3 coding sequence is TGTGCCAGCACCCGGGATTCAGTTCCGATCTATGGCTACACCTTC.

V gene TRBV28 combines with J gene TRBJ1-4; possible D gene TRBD1, 6 bases. The V end lost 5 bases, the J end lost 7 bases, and 14 bases lay between the germline ends. Germline V gene data show CDR1 as MDHEN and CDR2 as SYDVKM. The CDR3 spans 14 residues. CDR3 amino acids: CASSLGGQGEKLFF. The CDR3, as DNA: TGTGCCAGCAGTCTCGGGGGGCAGGGTGAAAAACTGTTTTTT. Combining the CDR3 with reference TRBV28 and TRBJ1-4 gives the whole variable domain DVKVTQSSRYLVKRTGEKVFLECVQDMDHENMFWYRQDPGLGLRLIYFSYDVKMKEKGDIPEGYSVSREKKERFSLILESASTNQTSMYLCASSLGGQGEKLFFGSGTQLSVL.

The gene calls are TRBV6-5 and TRBJ1-4, with TRBD1 matching over 9 bases. In germline, CDR1 is MNHEY, CDR2 SVGAGI. The CDR3 sequence is 15 residues long. V lost 6 bases, J lost 10 bases, and 12 bases stayed unmatched. CDR3: CASSKQGAQKSKLFF. CDR3 sequence (DNA): TGTGCCAGCAGCAAACAGGGGGCGCAAAAGTCAAAACTGTTTTTT.

The chain recombines TRBV27 with TRBJ1-5; 8 positions match TRBD1. Germline V gene sequence: CDR1 MNHEY, CDR2 SMNVEV (reference sequence). This CDR3 contains 15 residues. V shed 7 bases, J shed 4 bases, and the junction held 9 bases outside the gene matches. For the CDR3, the DNA is TGTGCCAGCACCATAGGGGGACAGGAGAATCAGCCCCAGCATTTT. It codes for CASTIGGQENQPQHF.

The J gene is TRBJ1-5, the V gene TRBV30; D is perhaps TRBD1 (5 bases). Trimming shortened V by 0 bases and J by 4 bases, and 7 bases separated the two germline ends. There are 13 residues in the CDR3. From germline, CDR1 is GTSNPN and CDR2 SVGIG (reference sequence). CDR3 DNA: TGTGCCTGGAGTGTCAGGGTTAATCAGCCCCAGCATTTT. Its protein product is CAWSVRVNQPQHF. The variable domain in full, with the rest retrieved from reference TRBV30 and TRBJ1-5, is SQTIHQWPATLVQPVGSPLSLECTVEGTSNPNLYWYRQAAGRGLQLLFYSVGIGQISSEVPQNLSASRPQDRQFILSSKKLLLSDSGFYLCAWSVRVNQPQHFGDGTRLSIL.

V is TRBV29-1 and J is TRBJ2-3, with D tentatively TRBD1 (6 bases). CDR3 size: 17 residues. Germline CDR1 reads SQVTM; CDR2 reads ANQGSEA. V dropped 0 bases and J dropped 1 base, with 17 bases sitting between them. The CDR3 sequence: CSVEDLMTDSRTDTQYF. CDR3 nucleotide sequence: TGCAGCGTTGAAGATCTGATGACGGACAGCCGCACAGATACGCAGTATTTT.

This sequence joins TRBV18 and TRBJ1-2, with 9 bases aligning to TRBD1. The CDR3 totals 13 residues. The germline V gene encodes CDR1 KGHSH and CDR2 LQKENI. With 6 bases clipped from V and 8 bases from J, the junction kept 7 bases outside the gene matches. DNA for the CDR3: TGTGCCAGCTCGATAAGGGACAGGGAAGGCTACACCTTC. Residues: CASSIRDREGYTF.

Worth noting for this clone: Mismatch with germline at one junction end may stem from a read error. V is TRBV7-7 and J is TRBJ2-1; weak D call: TRBD2 (6 bases). CDR1 SSHAT and CDR2 FNYEAQ come from the germline V gene (reference sequence). The CDR3 runs to 15 residues. The CDR3 sequence is CASSPGSPLNNEQFF. The CDR3 DNA is TGTGCTAGCAGCCCCGGGAGCCCACTTAACAATGAGCAGTTCTTC.

The chain joins TRBV28 to TRBJ2-7; 11 nucleotides match TRBD2. The J segment lost 6 bases and the V segment lost 5 bases, leaving 6 bases of the junction unmatched. The CDR3 has 14 residues. CDR1 is MDHEN, CDR2 SYDVKM, per germline. The CDR3 DNA follows: TGTGCCAGCAGTCTTCATAGCGGGAGGGTCGAGCAGTACTTC. Translating it yields CASSLHSGRVEQYF.

The chain carries TRBV5-1 and TRBJ1-1; 9 nucleotides align to TRBD1. The germline CDR1 and CDR2 sequences are SGHRS and YFSETQ. V shed 4 bases and J 1 base; nucleotides not matched to a gene: 5. The CDR3 covers 15 residues. The CDR3 here is CASSLRTGENTEAFF. The CDR3 region has the DNA TGCGCCAGCAGCCTCAGGACAGGGGAGAACACTGAAGCTTTCTTT.

This rearrangement joins TRBV15 to TRBJ1-1; D uncertain. Germline CDR1 is LNHNV and CDR2 is YYDKDF (reference sequence). Deletions cut 3 bases from V and 0 bases from J, with 11 bases between. The CDR3 has 15 residues. The CDR3 sequence is CATSRARTMNTEAFF. The CDR3 DNA reads as TGTGCCACCAGCAGGGCTCGAACCATGAACACTGAAGCTTTCTTT.

The chain joins TRBV10-3 to TRBJ2-7, with D possibly being TRBD1 (6 bases). V was trimmed by 4 bases and J by 2 bases, leaving 12 bases between them. The germline V gene encodes CDR1 ENHRY and CDR2 SYGVKD. This CDR3 spans 14 amino acids. This chain's CDR3 is CAISASNRAYEQYF. The CDR3 DNA reads TGTGCCATCAGTGCGAGCAACAGGGCCTACGAGCAGTACTTC.

The chain employs TRBV28 and TRBJ2-3, with D tentatively TRBD2 (8 bases). The CDR3 is made up of 13 amino acids. Germline loops: CDR1 MDHEN, CDR2 SYDVKM. The V end was cut by 10 bases, the J end by 4 bases, with 15 bases between. The CDR3 protein is CAIGRGQADTQYF. CDR3 bases: TGTGCCATCGGGAGGGGGCAGGCAGATACGCAGTATTTT.

This clone was seen a single time. V usage is TRBV10-3 and J usage is TRBJ1-1; no firm D call. This CDR3 has 14 amino acids. Per the germline V gene, CDR1 is ENHRY and CDR2 is SYGVKD. V lost 4 bases and J 1 base, leaving 10 bases between the germline ends. The CDR3 nucleotides read TGTGCCATCAGTGGGGCGCCAGGGAACACTGAAGCTTTCTTT. Translation: CAISGAPGNTEAFF.